The rows below give T cell receptor beta chains drawn from one sample of a study of cytomegalovirus exposure and HLA in healthy donors. Libraries were prepared by immunoSEQ multiplex PCR; TCRdb keeps only in-frame clonotypes and omits some of them. The sample carries 100,000 to 120,000 clones, more than 60% recorded once. Sequencing input: PBMCs. The receptors stem from a man aged 30 to 39 in good health and CMV-seropositive. Both conserved end residues are part of each CDR3. The D gene is left open where the match is weak. The size field is filled for only some rows; it gives once, few, many or a size class.

.	TRBV6-5	.	TRBJ2-1	CASRELNEQFF	TGTGCCAGCAGGGAGCTCAATGAGCAGTTCTTC
TRBD1	TRBV19	few	TRBJ1-1	CASRSTGYTEAFF	TGTGCCAGTAGATCGACAGGGTACACTGAAGCTTTCTTT
.	TRBV7-2	.	TRBJ2-5	CASSLSAGDQETQYF	TGTGCCAGCAGCTTAAGCGCCGGAGACCAAGAGACCCAGTACTTC
.	TRBV5-1	.	TRBJ1-1	CASSATPSGTEAFF	TGCGCCAGCAGCGCGACGCCATCAGGCACTGAAGCTTTCTTT
.	TRBV9	.	TRBJ1-5	CASSAQSGPNQPQHF	TGTGCCAGCAGCGCCCAATCGGGTCCCAATCAGCCCCAGCATTTT
.	TRBV27	.	TRBJ1-2	CASSRNSNYGYTF	TGTGCCAGCAGTCGGAACAGTAACTATGGCTACACCTTC
.	TRBV21-1	.	TRBJ1-6	CASRCVDRAPSPLHF	TGTGCCAGCAGATGCGTCGACAGGGCGCCCTCACCCCTCCACTTT
.	TRBV7-2	once	TRBJ1-2	CASSFTPWAQDLGYGYTF	TGTGCCAGCAGCTTCACCCCGTGGGCCCAGGATTTGGGCTATGGCTACACCTTC
TRBD1	TRBV15	.	TRBJ2-5	CATSKVGTGGYETQYF	TGTGCCACCAGCAAAGTCGGGACAGGGGGCTATGAGACCCAGTACTTC
TRBD1	TRBV19	.	TRBJ1-2	CASGQALLGYGYTF	TGTGCCAGTGGACAGGCCCTTCTTGGGTATGGCTACACCTTC
TRBD2	TRBV12-5	.	TRBJ2-2	CASGLVLAGITGELFF	TGTGCTAGTGGTTTGGTGCTAGCGGGGATAACCGGGGAGCTGTTTTTT
.	TRBV7-2	.	TRBJ1-6	CASRLGSGVSGSPLHF	TGTGCCAGCAGATTAGGGTCCGGGGTGAGCGGTTCACCCCTCCACTTT
TRBD2	TRBV7-2	once	TRBJ2-5	CASSFGGYQETQYF	TGTGCCAGCAGTTTCGGGGGGTACCAAGAGACCCAGTACTTC
TRBD1	TRBV2	.	TRBJ1-1	CASSRKAHRQGDGEAFF	TGTGCCAGCAGTCGAAAGGCCCACCGACAGGGTGACGGTGAAGCTTTCTTT
TRBD1	TRBV6-5	.	TRBJ1-6	CASSSGGQGAPLHF	TGTGCCAGCAGTTCCGGGGGACAGGGGGCACCCCTCCACTTT
TRBD1	TRBV14	few	TRBJ1-2	CASSQGGQGNGYTF	TGTGCCAGCAGCCAAGGGGGACAGGGGAATGGCTACACCTTC
.	TRBV4-3	.	TRBJ2-2	CASSRQNTGELFF	TGCGCCAGCAGCAGACAGAACACCGGGGAGCTGTTTTTT
.	TRBV6-1	.	TRBJ2-7	CASSELVTGRYEQYF	TGTGCCAGCAGTGAACTGGTGACAGGGAGGTATGAGCAGTACTTC
.	TRBV27	.	TRBJ2-7	CASSLTIPPSEQYF	TGTGCCAGCAGTCTGACAATCCCCCCCTCCGAGCAGTACTTC
.	TRBV7-9	.	TRBJ2-2	CSSTPSGRNTGELFF	TGTTCCAGCACCCCCTCCGGGAGAAACACCGGGGAGCTGTTTTTT
.	TRBV6-5	.	TRBJ1-2	CASSRTVGLGYTF	TGTGCCAGCAGTCGGACGGTGGGGCTCGGCTACACCTTC
TRBD1	TRBV6-6	.	TRBJ1-3	CASSSRGRENTIYF	TGTGCCAGCAGTTCCAGGGGGCGCGAAAACACCATATATTTT
.	TRBV5-5	.	TRBJ1-1	CASSQSQGSEAFF	TGTGCCAGCAGCCAATCTCAGGGTTCTGAAGCTTTCTTT
TRBD1	TRBV5-1	.	TRBJ1-6	CASSSTGSSSYNSPLHF	TGCGCCAGCAGCTCGACAGGGTCGAGCTCCTATAATTCACCCCTCCACTTT
TRBD2	TRBV29-1	few	TRBJ2-4	CSASLAGGIRGNIQYF	TGCAGCGCCTCGCTAGCGGGGGGGATCAGGGGAAACATTCAGTACTTC
TRBD1	TRBV6-6	once	TRBJ1-2	CASRAQGWDGYTF	TGTGCCAGCAGGGCACAGGGGTGGGATGGCTACACCTTC
TRBD1	TRBV15	.	TRBJ2-2	CATSRKTGGSGTGELFF	TGTGCCACCAGCAGAAAAACAGGGGGTTCTGGCACCGGGGAGCTGTTTTTT
TRBD2	TRBV7-2	.	TRBJ2-5	CASSFLAEETQYF	TGTGCCAGCAGCTTCCTAGCGGAAGAGACCCAGTACTTC
TRBD2	TRBV5-6	many	TRBJ2-5	CASNPGTSFQETQYF	TGTGCCAGCAACCCCGGGACTAGCTTCCAAGAGACCCAGTACTTC
.	TRBV7-3	.	TRBJ1-3	CASSLASGNTIYF	TGTGCCAGCAGCTTAGCCAGTGGAAACACCATATATTTT
.	TRBV7-6	.	TRBJ2-3	CASSQQGGTDTQYF	TGTGCCAGCAGCCAACAAGGCGGGACAGATACGCAGTATTTT
.	TRBV19	.	TRBJ2-7	CASRPNRGLLDGGQYF	TGTGCCAGTAGACCGAACAGAGGGCTTCTTGACGGGGGGCAGTACTTC
TRBD1	TRBV7-9	.	TRBJ1-4	CASSLARTGDATNEKLFF	TGTGCCAGCAGCTTAGCTCGGACAGGGGATGCAACTAATGAAAAACTGTTTTTT
TRBD1	TRBV9	once	TRBJ2-5	CASSYGQGGDQETQYF	TGTGCCAGCAGCTACGGACAGGGGGGAGACCAAGAGACCCAGTACTTC
TRBD2	TRBV9	.	TRBJ2-1	CASSVGSSGGRARRNEQFF	TGTGCCAGCAGCGTAGGTTCGAGCGGGGGGAGAGCTCGAAGGAATGAGCAGTTCTTC
.	TRBV2	.	TRBJ2-3	CASSAVRVADTQYF	TGTGCCAGCAGTGCGGTCAGGGTGGCAGATACGCAGTATTTT
TRBD1	TRBV6-4	.	TRBJ2-7	CASPMSRQGVRYEQYF	TGTGCCAGCCCCATGTCCCGACAGGGAGTGCGCTACGAGCAGTACTTC
.	TRBV7-9	few	TRBJ1-1	CASSSLVRGVGTEAFF	TGTGCCAGCAGCTCCCTGGTGCGGGGGGTAGGCACTGAAGCTTTCTTT
.	TRBV10-1	.	TRBJ2-2	CASSRTANTGELFF	TGCGCCAGCAGTCGGACAGCGAACACCGGGGAGCTGTTTTTT
.	TRBV15	.	TRBJ2-3	CATSRDYGDTQYF	TGTGCCACCAGCAGAGATTACGGAGATACGCAGTATTTT
TRBD1	TRBV11-1	.	TRBJ2-7	CASSKKRDRVYEQYF	TGTGCCAGCAGTAAAAAACGGGACAGGGTGTACGAGCAGTACTTC
TRBD1	TRBV7-9	few	TRBJ1-1	CASSRWVEGGRGTEAFF	TGTGCCAGCAGCCGGTGGGTTGAAGGGGGCCGGGGCACTGAAGCTTTCTTT
TRBD1	TRBV14	few	TRBJ2-5	CASSGSGTGGETQYF	TGTGCCAGCAGCGGGTCCGGGACAGGGGGGGAGACCCAGTACTTC
TRBD1	TRBV2	few	TRBJ1-4	CASSGTGTGGEKLFF	TGTGCCAGCAGTGGAACCGGGACAGGGGGTGAAAAACTGTTTTTT
TRBD1	TRBV6-5	.	TRBJ2-7	CASSSGQGVDEQYF	TGTGCCAGCAGTTCAGGACAGGGTGTAGACGAGCAGTACTTC
.	TRBV7-2	.	TRBJ1-2	CASSVGQHDYGYTF	TGTGCCAGCAGCGTTGGACAGCATGACTATGGCTACACCTTC
TRBD1	TRBV29-1	.	TRBJ1-2	CSAQGGAGNYGYTF	TGCAGCGCTCAAGGGGGCGCGGGTAACTATGGCTACACCTTC